The sequence of this TCR beta chain was determined in a study of CD8 T cells in ankylosing spondylitis. Trimming took 3 bases from V and 2 from J, leaving 11 bases between them. This CDR3 contains 16 residues. Germline V gives CDR1 LNHDA, CDR2 SQIVND (reference sequence). Findings and limits, study-wide: Disease-linked clones, CD8+, were relatively rare in peripheral blood. Matched synovial fluid from ankylosing spondylitis patients was reported to be enriched for disease-linked clones. What seemed typical of ankylosing spondylitis blood was a TCR beta motif built from roughly 8 highly homologous variants.

Each TCR beta library was made by quantitative 5'-RACE that incorporated molecular barcodes. In TCRdb, the 5' RACE reads were re-called with MiXCR into one record per CDR3 protein. The data contain about 36,000 distinct CDR3 sequences, approximately 5.9% of them seen just once; the ten biggest clones take up less than 15%. The sample holds many counts of this clonotype. Its antigen is currently unknown. The V and J genes are TRBV19 and TRBJ2-6; possibly TRBD2 for D (6 bases). This clonotype originated in a male donor with ankylosing spondylitis or in good health (not recorded which). Material: blood, either unsorted or a sorted T cell fraction (not recorded which). The CDR3 reads CASSIMGGAGANVLTF. In DNA form, the CDR3 reads TGTGCCAGTAGTATTATGGGGGGTGCTGGGGCCAACGTCCTGACTTTC.